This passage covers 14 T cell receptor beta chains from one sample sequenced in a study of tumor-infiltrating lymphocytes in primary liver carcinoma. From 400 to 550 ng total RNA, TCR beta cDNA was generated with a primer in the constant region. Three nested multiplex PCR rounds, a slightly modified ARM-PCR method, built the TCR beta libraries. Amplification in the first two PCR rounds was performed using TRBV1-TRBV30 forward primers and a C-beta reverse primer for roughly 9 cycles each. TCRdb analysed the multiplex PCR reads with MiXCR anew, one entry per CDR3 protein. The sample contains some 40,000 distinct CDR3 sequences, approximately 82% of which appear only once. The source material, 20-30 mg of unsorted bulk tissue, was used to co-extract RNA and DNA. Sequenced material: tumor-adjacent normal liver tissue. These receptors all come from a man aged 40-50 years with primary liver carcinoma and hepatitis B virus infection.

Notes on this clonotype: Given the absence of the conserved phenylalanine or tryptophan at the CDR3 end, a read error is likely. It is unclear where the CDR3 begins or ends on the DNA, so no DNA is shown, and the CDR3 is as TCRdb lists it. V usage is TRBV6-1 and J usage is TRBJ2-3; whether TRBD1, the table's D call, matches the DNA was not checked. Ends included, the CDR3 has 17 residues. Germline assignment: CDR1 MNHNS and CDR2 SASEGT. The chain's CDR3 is CASKARDRGSKVDTLYL.

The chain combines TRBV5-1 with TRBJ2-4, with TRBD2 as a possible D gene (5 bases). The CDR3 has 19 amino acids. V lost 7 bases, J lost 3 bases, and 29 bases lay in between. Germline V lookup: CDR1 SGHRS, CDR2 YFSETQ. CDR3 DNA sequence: TGCGCCAGCGACTTGCATGGTCGGGAAACACCAGTGGACAAAAACATTCAGTACTTC. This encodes CASDLHGRETPVDKNIQYF.

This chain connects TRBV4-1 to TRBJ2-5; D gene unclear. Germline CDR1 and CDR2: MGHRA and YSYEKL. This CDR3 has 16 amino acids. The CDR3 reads CASCQETGRLQETQYF. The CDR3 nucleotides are TGCGCTAGCTGCCAAGAAACCGGCAGACTCCAAGAGACCCAGTACTTC.

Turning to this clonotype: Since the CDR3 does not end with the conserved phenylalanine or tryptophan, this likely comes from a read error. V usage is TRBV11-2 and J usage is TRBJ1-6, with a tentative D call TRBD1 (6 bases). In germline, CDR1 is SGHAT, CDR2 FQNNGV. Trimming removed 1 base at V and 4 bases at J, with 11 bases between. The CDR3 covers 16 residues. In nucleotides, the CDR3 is TGTGCCAGCAGCTTAGGGGACATCGGTTATAATTCACCCCTCCACTCT. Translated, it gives CASSLGDIGYNSPLHS.

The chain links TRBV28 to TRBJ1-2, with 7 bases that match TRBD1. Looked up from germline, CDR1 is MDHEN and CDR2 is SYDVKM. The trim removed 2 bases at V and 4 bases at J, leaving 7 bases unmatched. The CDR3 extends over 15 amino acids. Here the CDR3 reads CASSLRQTGAYGYTF. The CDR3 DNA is TGTGCCAGCAGTTTAAGGCAAACAGGGGCCTATGGCTACACCTTC.

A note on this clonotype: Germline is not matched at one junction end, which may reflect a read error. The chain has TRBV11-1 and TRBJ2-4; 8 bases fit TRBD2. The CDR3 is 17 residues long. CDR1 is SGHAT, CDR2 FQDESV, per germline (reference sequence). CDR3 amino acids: CVSSFPGISGTKNIQYF. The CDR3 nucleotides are TGTGTCAGTAGCTTTCCCGGGATTAGCGGGACCAAAAACATTCAATACTTC.

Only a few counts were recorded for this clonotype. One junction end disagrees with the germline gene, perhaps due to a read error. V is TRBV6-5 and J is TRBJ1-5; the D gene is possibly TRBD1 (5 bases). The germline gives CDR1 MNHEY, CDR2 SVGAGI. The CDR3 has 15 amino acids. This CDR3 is CASRTLREGNQPRHF. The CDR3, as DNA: TGTGCCAGCAGAACCCTCAGGGAGGGCAATCAGCCCCGGCACTTT.

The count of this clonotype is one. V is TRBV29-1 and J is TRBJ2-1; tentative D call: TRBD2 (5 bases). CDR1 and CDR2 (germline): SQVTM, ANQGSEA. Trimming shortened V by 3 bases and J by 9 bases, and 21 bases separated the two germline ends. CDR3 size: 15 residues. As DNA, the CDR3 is TGCAGCGTTGAGGTGGGCGAGAGGGCCAGCAGTGAGCAGTTCTTC. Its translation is CSVEVGERASSEQFF.

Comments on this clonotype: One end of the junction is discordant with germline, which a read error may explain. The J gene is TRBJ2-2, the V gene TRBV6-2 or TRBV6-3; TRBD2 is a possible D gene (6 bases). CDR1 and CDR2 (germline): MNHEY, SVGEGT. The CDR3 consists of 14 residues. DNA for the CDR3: TGTGCCAGGAGTTACTCTAGCGAGACCGGGGAGCTATTTTTT. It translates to CARSYSSETGELFF.

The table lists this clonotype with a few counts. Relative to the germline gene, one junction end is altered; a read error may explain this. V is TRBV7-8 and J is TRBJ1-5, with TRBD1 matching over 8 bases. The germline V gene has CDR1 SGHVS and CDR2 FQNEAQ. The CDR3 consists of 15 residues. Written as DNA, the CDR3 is TGTACCAGCAGCTTAGTGACAGGGGAGAATCAGCCCCAGCATTTT. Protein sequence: CTSSLVTGENQPQHF.

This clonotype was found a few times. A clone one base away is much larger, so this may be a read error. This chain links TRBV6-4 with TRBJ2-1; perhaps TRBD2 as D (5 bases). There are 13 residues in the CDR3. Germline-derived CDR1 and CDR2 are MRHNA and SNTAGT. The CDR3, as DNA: TGTGGCAGCAGTGAAGGGAGCCACAATGAGCAGTTCTTC. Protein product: CGSSEGSHNEQFF.

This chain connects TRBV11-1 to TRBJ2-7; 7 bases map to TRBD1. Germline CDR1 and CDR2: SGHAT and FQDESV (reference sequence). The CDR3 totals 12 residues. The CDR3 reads CGRGKRSYEQYF. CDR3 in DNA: TGTGGCAGGGGGAAGCGATCTTACGAGCAGTACTTC.

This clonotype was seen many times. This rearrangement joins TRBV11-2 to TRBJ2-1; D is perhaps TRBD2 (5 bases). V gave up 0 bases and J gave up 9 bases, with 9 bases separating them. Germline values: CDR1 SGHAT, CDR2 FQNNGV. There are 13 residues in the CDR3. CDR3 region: CASSLEGGLEQFF. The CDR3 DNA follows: TGTGCCAGCAGCTTAGAGGGCGGGCTTGAGCAGTTCTTC. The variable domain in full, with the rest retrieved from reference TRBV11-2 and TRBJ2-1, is EAGVAQSPRYKIIEKRQSVAFWCNPISGHATLYWYQQILGQGPKLLIQFQNNGVVDDSQLPKDRFSAERLKGVDSTLKIQPAKLEDSAVYLCASSLEGGLEQFFGPGTRLTVL.

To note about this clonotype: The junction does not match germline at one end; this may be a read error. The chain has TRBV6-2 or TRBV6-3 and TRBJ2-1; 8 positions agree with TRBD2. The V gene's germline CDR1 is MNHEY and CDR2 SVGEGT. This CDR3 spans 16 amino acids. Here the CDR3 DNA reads TGTGCCAGCAGCTACTCGCCCAACGGGAGGGCCGATGAGCAGTTCTTC. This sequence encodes CASSYSPNGRADEQFF.